This T cell receptor beta chain appears in the sequencing data of a study of shared clonotypes between healthy human individuals. Study information: A donor's plate count was three for CD4 naive and three for CD4 memory; CD8 naive had two and CD8 memory one.

Germline-derived CDR1 and CDR2 are SEHNR and FQNEAQ (reference sequence). The CDR3 length is 15 residues. Trimming at V came to 5 bases and at J to 8 bases, leaving 8 bases not matched to a gene. Using immunoSEQ multiplex PCR, the repertoire was profiled, and TCRdb retains in-frame clones only, with some absent. The data contain nearly 600,000 clones, about 95% of them singletons. The naive CD8 population came from CD45RO-negative cells selected for CCR7, without terminally differentiated effector memory CD45RA+ cells. This clone showed up just once. The antigen remains undetermined. Overall study findings and caveats: Richness estimates generally favored naive over memory subsets.

V usage is TRBV7-9 and J usage is TRBJ2-1; TRBD2 matches at 11 bases. The clonotype originates from a woman in her twenties or thirties in good health. Input material: naive CD8+ T cells sorted from blood. As DNA, the CDR3 is TGTGCCAGCAGCCCAGTACTAGCGGGAGAGGATGAGCAGTTCTTC. Translated, it gives CASSPVLAGEDEQFF.